This section outlines one T cell receptor (beta chain) sequence together with its context. The entry originates in a study of blood T cell repertoires in COVID-19. The CDR3 is 15 residues long. Trimming removed 5 bases from V and 1 base from J; junction bases left unmatched: 3. Germline CDR1 and CDR2: LNHDA and SQIVND (reference sequence). The assay was immunoSEQ multiplex PCR, and TCRdb's table has in-frame clones only and misses some. The table shows fewer than 75,000 clones, with over 85% occurring only once. Sequencing was carried out using peripheral blood. The TCR sequence derives from a human donor in a cohort sampled during active COVID-19. The chain joins TRBV19 to TRBJ2-4; 9 nucleotides agree with TRBD1. The CDR3 DNA sequence: TGTGCCAGTAGTCAACAGGGGGCCGCCAAAAACATTCAGTACTTC. Translating gives CASSQQGAAKNIQYF.